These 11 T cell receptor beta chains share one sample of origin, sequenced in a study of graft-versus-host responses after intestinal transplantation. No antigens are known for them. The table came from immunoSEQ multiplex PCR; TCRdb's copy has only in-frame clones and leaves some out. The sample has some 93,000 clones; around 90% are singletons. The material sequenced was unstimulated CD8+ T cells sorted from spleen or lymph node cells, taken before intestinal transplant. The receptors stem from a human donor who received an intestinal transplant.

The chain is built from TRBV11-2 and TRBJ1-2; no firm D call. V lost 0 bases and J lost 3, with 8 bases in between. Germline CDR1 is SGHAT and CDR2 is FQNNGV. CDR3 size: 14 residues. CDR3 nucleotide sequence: TGTGCCAGCAGCTTAGACGTCACGGACTATGGCTACACCTTC. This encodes CASSLDVTDYGYTF.

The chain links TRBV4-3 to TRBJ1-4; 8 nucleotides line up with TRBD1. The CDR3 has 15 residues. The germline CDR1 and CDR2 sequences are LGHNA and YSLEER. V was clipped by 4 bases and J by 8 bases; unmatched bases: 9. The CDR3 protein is CASSPRQGQREKLFF. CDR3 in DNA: TGCGCCAGCAGCCCCCGACAGGGGCAGAGGGAAAAACTGTTTTTT.

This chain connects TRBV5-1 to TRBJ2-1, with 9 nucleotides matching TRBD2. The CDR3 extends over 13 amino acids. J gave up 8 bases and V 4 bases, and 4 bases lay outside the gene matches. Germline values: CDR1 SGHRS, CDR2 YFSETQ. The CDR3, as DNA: TGCGCCAGCAGCCTAGCGGGGTGGGATGAGCAGTTCTTC. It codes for CASSLAGWDEQFF.

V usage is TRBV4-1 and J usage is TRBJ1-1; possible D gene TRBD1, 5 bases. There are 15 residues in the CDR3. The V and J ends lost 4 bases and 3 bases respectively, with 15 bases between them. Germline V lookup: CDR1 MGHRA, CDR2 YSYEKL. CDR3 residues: CASSPRGAGDTEAFF. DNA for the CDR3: TGCGCCAGCAGCCCTCGCGGGGCGGGGGACACTGAAGCTTTCTTT.

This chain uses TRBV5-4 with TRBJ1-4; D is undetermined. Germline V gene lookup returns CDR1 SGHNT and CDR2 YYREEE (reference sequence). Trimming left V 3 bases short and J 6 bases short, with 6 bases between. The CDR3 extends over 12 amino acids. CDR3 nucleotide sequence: TGTGCCAGCAGCTCCTCGGATGAAAAACTGTTTTTT. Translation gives CASSSSDEKLFF. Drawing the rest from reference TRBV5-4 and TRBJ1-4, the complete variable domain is ETGVTQSPTHLIKTRGQQVTLRCSSQSGHNTVSWYQQALGQGPQFIFQYYREEENGRGNFPPRFSGLQFPNYSSELNVNALELDDSALYLCASSSSDEKLFFGSGTQLSVL.

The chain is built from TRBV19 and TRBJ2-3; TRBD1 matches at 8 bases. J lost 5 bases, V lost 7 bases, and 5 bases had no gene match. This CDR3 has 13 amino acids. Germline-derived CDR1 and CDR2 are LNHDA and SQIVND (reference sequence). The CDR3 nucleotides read TGTGCCAGTACGGGCAGGGGGCGAGATACGCAGTATTTT. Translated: CASTGRGRDTQYF.

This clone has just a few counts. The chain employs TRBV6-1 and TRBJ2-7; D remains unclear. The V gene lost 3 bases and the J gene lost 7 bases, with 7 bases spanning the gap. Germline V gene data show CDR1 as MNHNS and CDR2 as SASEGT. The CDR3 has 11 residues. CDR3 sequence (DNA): TGTGCCAGCAGTGAGGTGCGGGAGCAGTACTTC. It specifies CASSEVREQYF.

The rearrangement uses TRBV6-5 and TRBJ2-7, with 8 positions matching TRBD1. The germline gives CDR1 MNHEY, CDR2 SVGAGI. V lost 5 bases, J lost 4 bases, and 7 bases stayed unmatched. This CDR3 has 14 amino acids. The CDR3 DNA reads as TGTGCCAGCAGTCCACAGGGGGGTGGGTACGAGCAGTACTTC. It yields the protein CASSPQGGGYEQYF.

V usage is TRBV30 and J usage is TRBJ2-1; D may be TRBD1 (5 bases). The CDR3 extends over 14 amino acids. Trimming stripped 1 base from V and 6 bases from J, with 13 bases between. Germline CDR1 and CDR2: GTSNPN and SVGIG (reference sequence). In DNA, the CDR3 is TGTGCCTGGAGTGAAGGGGCAGGGTTCAATGAGCAGTTCTTC. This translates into CAWSEGAGFNEQFF.

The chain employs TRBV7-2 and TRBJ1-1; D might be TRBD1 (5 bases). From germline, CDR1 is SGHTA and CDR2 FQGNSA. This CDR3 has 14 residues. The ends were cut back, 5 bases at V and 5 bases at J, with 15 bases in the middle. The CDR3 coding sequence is TGTGCCAGCAGCACTGAGAGCCGGACAACTGAAGCTTTCTTT. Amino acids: CASSTESRTTEAFF. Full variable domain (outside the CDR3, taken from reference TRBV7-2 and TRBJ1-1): GAGVSQSPSNKVTEKGKDVELRCDPISGHTALYWYRQSLGQGLEFLIYFQGNSAPDKSGLPSDRFSAERTGGSVSTLTIQRTQQEDSAVYLCASSTESRTTEAFFGQGTRLTVV.

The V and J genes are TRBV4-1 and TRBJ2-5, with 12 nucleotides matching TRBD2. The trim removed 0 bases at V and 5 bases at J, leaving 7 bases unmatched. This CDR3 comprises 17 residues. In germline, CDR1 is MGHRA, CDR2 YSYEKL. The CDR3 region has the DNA TGCGCCAGCAGCCAAGAGGCTAGCGGGAGGGCCGGGGAGACCCAGTACTTC. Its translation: CASSQEASGRAGETQYF.